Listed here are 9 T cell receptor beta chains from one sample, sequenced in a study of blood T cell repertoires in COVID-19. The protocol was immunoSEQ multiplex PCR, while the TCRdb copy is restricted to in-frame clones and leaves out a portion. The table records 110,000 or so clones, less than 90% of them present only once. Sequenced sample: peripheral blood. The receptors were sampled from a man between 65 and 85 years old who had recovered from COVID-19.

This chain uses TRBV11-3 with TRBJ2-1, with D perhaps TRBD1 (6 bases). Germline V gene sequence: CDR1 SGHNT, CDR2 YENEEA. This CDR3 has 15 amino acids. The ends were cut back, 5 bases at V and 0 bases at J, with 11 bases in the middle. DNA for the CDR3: TGTGCCAGCAGCAACAGGGTCACCTCCTACAATGAGCAGTTCTTC. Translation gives CASSNRVTSYNEQFF.

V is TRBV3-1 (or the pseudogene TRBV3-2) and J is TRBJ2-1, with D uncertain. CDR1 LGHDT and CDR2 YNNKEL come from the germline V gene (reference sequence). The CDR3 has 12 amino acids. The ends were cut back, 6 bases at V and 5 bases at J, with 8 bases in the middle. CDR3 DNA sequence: TGTGCCAGCAGTCCTCGAGACAATGAGCAGTTCTTC. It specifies CASSPRDNEQFF.

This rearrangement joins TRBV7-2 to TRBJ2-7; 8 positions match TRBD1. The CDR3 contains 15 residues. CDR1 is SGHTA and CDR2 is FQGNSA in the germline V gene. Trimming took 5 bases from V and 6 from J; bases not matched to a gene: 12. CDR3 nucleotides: TGTGCCAGCAGCAGAGAAGGGACAGGAACCGGCGAGCAGTACTTC. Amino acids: CASSREGTGTGEQYF.

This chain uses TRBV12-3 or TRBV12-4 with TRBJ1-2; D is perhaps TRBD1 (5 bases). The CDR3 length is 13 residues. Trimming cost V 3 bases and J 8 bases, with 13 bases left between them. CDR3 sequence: CASSFSPRAGYTF. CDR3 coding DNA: TGTGCCAGCAGTTTTTCCCCCAGGGCGGGCTACACCTTC.

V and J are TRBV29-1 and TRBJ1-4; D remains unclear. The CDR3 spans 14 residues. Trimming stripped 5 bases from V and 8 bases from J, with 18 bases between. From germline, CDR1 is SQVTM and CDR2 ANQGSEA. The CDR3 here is CSVRWVYGGEKLFF. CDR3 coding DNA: TGCAGCGTTCGTTGGGTCTACGGCGGAGAAAAACTGTTTTTT.

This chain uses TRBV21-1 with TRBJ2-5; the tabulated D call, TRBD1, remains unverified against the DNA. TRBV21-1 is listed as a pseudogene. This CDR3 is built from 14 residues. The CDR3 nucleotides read TGTGCCAGCAGGGCCGGGACAGTAAAAGAGACCCAGTACTTC. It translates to CASRAGTVKETQYF.

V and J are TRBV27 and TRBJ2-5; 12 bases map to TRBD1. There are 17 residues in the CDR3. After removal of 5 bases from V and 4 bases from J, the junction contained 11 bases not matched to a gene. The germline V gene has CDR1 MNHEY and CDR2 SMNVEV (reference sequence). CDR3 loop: CASSPRDRGRGRETQYF. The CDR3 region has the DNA TGTGCCAGCAGTCCCCGGGACAGGGGGCGCGGAAGAGAGACCCAGTACTTC.

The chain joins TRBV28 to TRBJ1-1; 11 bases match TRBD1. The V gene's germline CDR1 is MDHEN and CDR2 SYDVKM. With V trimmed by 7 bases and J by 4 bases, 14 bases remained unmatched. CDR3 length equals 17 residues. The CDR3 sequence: CASTRTGGVGGSTEAFF. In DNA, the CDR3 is TGTGCCAGCACCCGGACAGGGGGCGTTGGGGGCAGCACTGAAGCTTTCTTT.

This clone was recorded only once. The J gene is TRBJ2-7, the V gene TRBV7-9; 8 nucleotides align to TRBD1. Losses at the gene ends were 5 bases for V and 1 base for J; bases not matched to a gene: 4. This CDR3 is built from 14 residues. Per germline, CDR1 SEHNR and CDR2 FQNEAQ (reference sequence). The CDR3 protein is CASSRTGRSYEQYF. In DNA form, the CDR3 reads TGTGCCAGCAGCCGGACAGGGAGATCCTACGAGCAGTACTTC.